This is a list of T cell receptor beta chains from one sample in a study of shared clonotypes between healthy human individuals. Clones were read by immunoSEQ multiplex PCR, and TCRdb kept only the in-frame ones, dropping some. Of a few hundred thousand clones detected, about 74% appear once; the ten largest clones hold 12%. Sequences were obtained from PBMCs. These receptors came from a woman between 35 and 50 years old in good health. Some clones in this sample may be carry-over from other donors' samples. Both conserved end residues are trimmed from each CDR3. Size tells how often a clone was seen (once, few, many) or the class of an expanded clone, and some rows leave it out.

J gene: TRBJ2-7; V gene: TRBV5-1; clone size: many; CDR3 protein: ASSWGGKQGLYEQY
J gene: TRBJ2-3; V gene: TRBV6-5; clone size: -; CDR3 protein: ASSLRPSSDTQY
J gene: TRBJ2-1; V gene: TRBV7-9; clone size: -; CDR3 protein: ASVPGRGPEQF
J gene: TRBJ1-5; V gene: TRBV2; clone size: once; CDR3 protein: ASNPGQSYSNQPQH
J gene: TRBJ2-6; V gene: TRBV27; clone size: -; CDR3 protein: ASSLLGTVSGANVLT
J gene: TRBJ1-2; V gene: TRBV5-4; clone size: -; CDR3 protein: ASSLGREGGYT
J gene: TRBJ1-5; V gene: TRBV15; clone size: -; CDR3 protein: ATSTAGDQPQH
J gene: TRBJ2-7; V gene: TRBV10-1; clone size: -; CDR3 protein: ASSHGQGVAYEQY
J gene: TRBJ2-3; V gene: TRBV6-4; clone size: few; CDR3 protein: ASSPSGTQGDTQY
J gene: TRBJ2-5; V gene: TRBV2; clone size: -; CDR3 protein: ASRDRVETQY
J gene: -; V gene: TRBV5-6; clone size: -; CDR3 protein: ATNQGGIYEQY
J gene: TRBJ2-1; V gene: TRBV15; clone size: -; CDR3 protein: ATSRDLLAPYNEQF
J gene: TRBJ1-3; V gene: TRBV5-5; clone size: -; CDR3 protein: ASSFGQSSGNTIY
J gene: TRBJ2-1; V gene: TRBV28; clone size: -; CDR3 protein: ASSVTSGSSYNEQF
J gene: TRBJ2-6; V gene: TRBV19; clone size: -; CDR3 protein: ASSRGPAGGANVLT
J gene: TRBJ2-7; V gene: TRBV27; clone size: -; CDR3 protein: ASSLSRATYEQY
J gene: TRBJ1-5; V gene: TRBV7-9; clone size: few; CDR3 protein: ASSHESNQPQH
J gene: TRBJ2-7; V gene: TRBV28; clone size: -; CDR3 protein: ASSERRGGSYEQY